A single sample is the source of the 31 T cell receptor beta chains below, sequenced in a study of circulating CD8 cells and anti-PD-1 response in melanoma (TCRdb year 2020). Using a BD FACSAria II cell sorter, four subsets defined by PD-1 and/or TIGIT were sorted out of live CD3+CD8+TCRalphabeta+ cells. The run used a NextSeq 500. The QIAseq Immune Repertoire RNA Library Kit, Human TCR Panel was used to prepare TCR libraries from 15 ng of total RNA. The public reads were reprocessed in TCRdb via fastp at Q25 and MiXCR, keeping in-frame beta chains. Each entry is one CDR3 protein sequence, shown with its most common DNA and genes. The sample profile shows 200 to 250 distinct CDR3 sequences; approximately 8.8% of them were found once. The top ten constitute about 72% of the sample. Sequenced material: CD8+ T cells from PBMCs, taken at baseline or after one month of anti-PD-1 therapy (not recorded which). The receptor source for this set is a human donor with melanoma.

This clonotype is medium-sized (0.01 to 0.1%) by share. This rearrangement joins TRBV27 to TRBJ2-7; D is possibly TRBD1 (5 bases). Per the germline V gene, CDR1 is MNHEY and CDR2 is SMNVEV (reference sequence). Trimming removed 0 bases at V and 3 bases at J, with 12 bases between. The CDR3 spans 15 residues. The CDR3 reads CASSLSYPGYYEQYF. Written as DNA, the CDR3 is TGTGCCAGCAGTTTATCGTATCCAGGGTACTACGAGCAGTACTTC.

This clonotype ranks as hyperexpanded. The chain uses TRBV4-1 and TRBJ2-7, with D hard to call. Germline assignment: CDR1 MGHRA and CDR2 YSYEKL. V lost 4 bases, J lost 0 bases, and 13 bases lay in between. This CDR3 is 15 amino acids long. The CDR3 loop is CASSLIPESSYEQYF. The CDR3 nucleotides are TGCGCCAGCAGCCTCATCCCGGAAAGCTCCTACGAGCAGTACTTC.

By sample fraction, this clonotype is large (0.1 to 1%). The V and J genes are TRBV11-2 and TRBJ2-1, with D maybe TRBD2 (6 bases). This CDR3 spans 14 amino acids. CDR1 is SGHAT and CDR2 is FQNNGV in the germline V gene. V was pared by 5 bases and J by 5 bases, with 13 bases between. The CDR3, as DNA: TGTGCCAGCAGCGAATGGGGGGTTGACAATGAGCAGTTCTTC. Translated, it gives CASSEWGVDNEQFF.

Only a few counts were recorded for this clonotype. This may stem from a read error, because a much larger clone lies one nucleotide away. The CDR3 ends on some other residue instead of the conserved phenylalanine or tryptophan, so this is likely a read error. This chain uses TRBV4-3 with TRBJ1-2, with D hard to call. V was pared by 0 bases and J by 8 bases, with 4 bases between. The CDR3 is 11 residues long. Germline V CDR1 and CDR2: LGHNA, YSLEER. The CDR3 loop is CASSQDGGYTL. CDR3 nucleotides: TGCGCCAGCAGCCAAGATGGAGGCTACACCCTC.

By proportion, this clonotype is large (0.1 to 1%). The chain has TRBV10-2 and TRBJ2-5; the match to TRBD2 covers 15 bases. CDR3 length equals 15 residues. Germline V lookup: CDR1 WSHSY, CDR2 SAAADI. The V and J ends lost 6 bases and 5 bases, in that order; junction bases with no gene match: 4. The CDR3 bases are TGCGCCAGCAGGGGGACTAGCGGGGGGATGGAGACCCAGTACTTC. This gives the protein CASRGTSGGMETQYF.

Remarks on this clonotype: The conserved closing phenylalanine or tryptophan is absent in this CDR3, likely reflecting a read error. No DNA is shown, since the ends of the CDR3 on it are uncertain; the CDR3 is the one TCRdb lists. The V gene is TRBV19, the J gene TRBJ1-1. The CDR3 adds up to 11 amino acids, both ends counted. The germline gives CDR1 LNHDA, CDR2 SQIVND (reference sequence). The CDR3 protein is CASSIMTETFL.

By sample fraction, this clonotype is large (0.1 to 1%). The chain joins TRBV19 to TRBJ1-1; D is perhaps TRBD1 (6 bases). The germline CDR1 and CDR2 sequences are LNHDA and SQIVND (reference sequence). The CDR3 runs 13 residues. The germline V and J ends were trimmed by 5 bases and 5 bases, with 12 bases remaining between them. As DNA, the CDR3 is TGTGCCAGTAGTCCGGGGGCAGATACTGAAGCTTTCTTT. Translating gives CASSPGADTEAFF.

This clonotype is categorized as large (0.1 to 1%). The chain has TRBV19 and TRBJ1-1; tentative D call: TRBD1 (6 bases). V lost 7 bases and J lost 4, with 16 bases in between. In germline, CDR1 is LNHDA, CDR2 SQIVND (reference sequence). The CDR3 is 14 residues long. Here the CDR3 reads CASIGTGLGTEAFF. CDR3 bases: TGTGCCAGTATTGGCACAGGGCTTGGCACTGAAGCTTTCTTT. Complete variable domain (other parts from reference TRBV19 and TRBJ1-1): DGGITQSPKYLFRKEGQNVTLSCEQNLNHDAMYWYRQDPGQGLRLIYYSQIVNDFQKGDIAEGYSVSREKKESFPLTVTSAQKNPTAFYLCASIGTGLGTEAFFGQGTRLTVV.

This clonotype is termed medium-sized. The chain uses TRBV20-1 and TRBJ1-1; D is unclear. Germline V lookup: CDR1 DFQATT, CDR2 SNEGSKA (reference sequence). The V end lost 1 base, the J end lost 5 bases, and 11 bases lay between the germline ends. CDR3 length: 13 residues. The CDR3 loop is CSARAPLRTEAFF. The CDR3, as DNA: TGCAGTGCTAGAGCGCCTTTACGGACTGAAGCTTTCTTT.

By sample share, this clonotype is large (0.1 to 1%). The chain couples TRBV5-6 to TRBJ2-3; 11 bases fit TRBD2. The V gene end was trimmed by 2 bases and the J gene end by 2 bases; junction bases not matched to a gene: 16. Germline CDR1 and CDR2: SGHDT and YYEEEE. The CDR3 covers 20 residues. The CDR3 here is CASSFINQLLLAGDTDTQYF. CDR3 DNA: TGTGCCAGCAGCTTCATCAACCAGCTCCTACTAGCGGGAGACACAGATACGCAGTATTTT.

By share, this clonotype ranks as large. The V gene is TRBV19, the J gene TRBJ2-1; 7 bases fit TRBD1. In germline, CDR1 is LNHDA, CDR2 SQIVND (reference sequence). The CDR3 has 18 amino acids. The ends lost 2 bases at V and 5 bases at J; junction bases unmatched: 15. The DNA for the CDR3 is TGTGCCAGTAGTATACTAGGCCGGTACAGGGGAAGTGACAATGAGCAGTTCTTC. Encoded protein: CASSILGRYRGSDNEQFF.

This clonotype is labeled hyperexpanded. This sequence joins TRBV21-1 and TRBJ2-7; the D call in the table, TRBD2, was not verified against the DNA. TRBV21-1 is flagged as a pseudogene. The CDR3 totals 18 residues. CDR3 sequence (DNA): TGTGCCAGCAGCACAGCGGCTAGCGGGGGGGTCTCCTCCTACGAGCAGTACTTC. Amino acid sequence: CASSTAASGGVSSYEQYF.

Sample share makes this clonotype large (0.1 to 1%). V is TRBV21-1 and J is TRBJ1-4. TRBV21-1 is labeled a pseudogene. The CDR3 runs 15 residues. The CDR3 here is CASSKCGPTNEKLFF. CDR3 bases: TGTGCCAGCAGCAAGTGCGGCCCAACTAATGAAAAACTGTTTTTT.

This clonotype is deemed large. This chain uses TRBV7-2 with TRBJ1-2; 7 bases are a match to TRBD1. Germline-derived CDR1 and CDR2 are SGHTA and FQGNSA. V trimming: 5 bases; J trimming: 8 bases; junction bases outside the gene matches: 5. CDR3 length equals 12 residues. CDR3 bases: TGTGCCAGCAGCCTTACAGGGGTCGGCTACACCTTC. Protein sequence: CASSLTGVGYTF.

About this clonotype: Because the CDR3 is missing its conserved closing phenylalanine or tryptophan, this is likely a read error. No DNA is shown, since the ends of the CDR3 on it are uncertain; the CDR3 is the one TCRdb lists. The V and J genes are TRBV19 and TRBJ2-5; the table assigns TRBD2, which was not confirmed against the DNA. The CDR3 spans 11 amino acids, including both terminal residues. Germline-derived CDR1 and CDR2 are LNHDA and SQIVND (reference sequence). This CDR3 is CASRSGPRWHV.

With respect to this clonotype: This likely came from a read error, as a far larger clone is one base away. The chain has TRBV5-6 and TRBJ2-7, with D perhaps matching TRBD1 (5 bases). The CDR3 is 13 amino acids. Germline V gene sequence: CDR1 SGHDT, CDR2 YYEEEE. DNA for the CDR3: TGTGCCAGCAGAACAGGCAACTCCTGCGAGCAGTACTTC. Protein: CASRTGNSCEQYF.

In its sample, this clonotype ranks as large (0.1 to 1%). V usage is TRBV19 and J usage is TRBJ1-2, with D hard to call. The CDR3 is 13 amino acids. The germline V gene encodes CDR1 LNHDA and CDR2 SQIVND (reference sequence). With 3 bases removed from V and 4 bases from J, the gap between germline ends came to 9 bases. The CDR3 sequence is CASSITGLYGYTF. The CDR3 DNA follows: TGTGCCAGTAGTATTACCGGGCTCTATGGCTACACCTTC.

This clonotype has a handful of counts. DNA of the CDR3: TGTGCCAGCAGCTTAGGTTTGGTTTCTTTCGGGCAGTACTTC. This translates into CASSLGLVSFGQYF. The chain is built from TRBV7-2 and TRBJ2-7, with unresolved D. CDR1 and CDR2 (germline): SGHTA, FQGNSA. The CDR3 totals 14 residues. V dropped 1 base and J dropped 9 bases, with 16 bases sitting between them.

By share of the sample, this clonotype is medium-sized. V gene TRBV30 combines with J gene TRBJ2-1; D call uncertain. The CDR3 loop spans 12 amino acids. Germline CDR1 reads GTSNPN; CDR2 reads SVGIG (reference sequence). Trimming left V 8 bases short and J 0 bases short, with 8 bases between. CDR3 sequence reads: CARHSSYNEQFF. DNA of the CDR3: TGTGCCAGACACAGCTCCTACAATGAGCAGTTCTTC.

Concerning this clonotype: A clone one base away is much larger, so this may be a read error. This rearrangement joins TRBV18 to TRBJ1-1, with 8 bases fitting TRBD1. This CDR3 spans 13 amino acids. Germline lookup yields CDR1 KGHSH and CDR2 LQKENI. CDR3 in DNA: TGTGCCAGCTCACGACAGGGGAACACTGGAGCTTTCTTT. Translated, it gives CASSRQGNTGAFF. The full variable domain, in which reference TRBV18 and TRBJ1-1 provide the parts outside the CDR3, is NAGVMQNPRHLVRRRGQEARLRCSPMKGHSHVYWYRQLPEEGLKFMVYLQKENIIDESGMPKERFSAEFPKEGPSILRIQQVVRGDSAAYFCASSRQGNTGAFFGQGTRLTVV.

By sample share, this clonotype is medium-sized (0.01 to 0.1%). The gene calls are TRBV20-1 and TRBJ2-3; D possibly corresponds to TRBD2 (5 bases). The germline V gene has CDR1 DFQATT and CDR2 SNEGSKA (reference sequence). This CDR3 comprises 14 residues. Trimming stripped 7 bases from V and 2 bases from J, with 16 bases between. CDR3 bases: TGCAGTGTCCTACACCGGGATCACACAGATACGCAGTATTTT. Translation: CSVLHRDHTDTQYF.

This clonotype is judged hyperexpanded. The chain is built from TRBV3-2 and TRBJ1-1; TRBD1, as called in the table, went unchecked against the DNA. TRBV3-2 is a listed pseudogene. This CDR3 has 21 amino acids. The CDR3 sequence is CASSHAGASQGNLLSNTEAFF. The CDR3 nucleotides read TGTGCCAGCAGCCACGCAGGGGCATCACAGGGCAACCTCTTATCGAACACTGAAGCTTTCTTT.

This clonotype ranks as large. The chain links TRBV7-2 to TRBJ2-7; perhaps TRBD1 as D (6 bases). The V gene's germline CDR1 is SGHTA and CDR2 FQGNSA. Trimming cost V 1 base and J 0 bases, with 10 bases left between them. The length of the CDR3 is 15 residues. The CDR3 is CASSLGQGSSYEQYF. The CDR3, as DNA: TGTGCCAGCAGCTTAGGCCAGGGGAGCTCCTACGAGCAGTACTTC.

This clonotype is medium-sized. The rearrangement joins TRBV5-1 to TRBJ2-7; D ambiguous. The CDR3 is 13 residues long. Trimming left V 4 bases short and J 3 bases short, with 11 bases between. Germline CDR1 and CDR2: SGHRS and YFSETQ. The CDR3 reads CASSAGTNYEQYF. CDR3 nucleotide sequence: TGCGCCAGCAGCGCCGGAACCAACTACGAGCAGTACTTC.

This clonotype counts as medium-sized. The chain uses TRBV19 and TRBJ2-7; possible D gene TRBD1, 6 bases. The CDR3 length is 15 residues. CDR1 LNHDA and CDR2 SQIVND come from the germline V gene (reference sequence). V was pared by 0 bases and J by 0 bases, with 9 bases between. The CDR3 nucleotides are TGTGCCAGTAGTATAGAGGACAGCTTCTCCTACGAGCAGTACTTC. It codes for CASSIEDSFSYEQYF. The variable domain in full, with the rest retrieved from reference TRBV19 and TRBJ2-7, is DGGITQSPKYLFRKEGQNVTLSCEQNLNHDAMYWYRQDPGQGLRLIYYSQIVNDFQKGDIAEGYSVSREKKESFPLTVTSAQKNPTAFYLCASSIEDSFSYEQYFGPGTRLTVT.

Within the sample, this clonotype is large. V gene TRBV11-2 combines with J gene TRBJ2-7; a possible D gene is TRBD1 (5 bases). Germline V gene lookup returns CDR1 SGHAT and CDR2 FQNNGV. V was pared by 3 bases and J by 7 bases, with 10 bases between. The CDR3 contains 12 residues. CDR3 amino acids: CASSFQGWEQYF. Written as DNA, the CDR3 is TGTGCCAGCAGCTTCCAGGGTTGGGAGCAGTACTTC.

Within the sample, this clonotype is large. The chain joins TRBV5-1 to TRBJ2-7; a weak D match, TRBD2 (5 bases). Per the germline V gene, CDR1 is SGHRS and CDR2 is YFSETQ. The CDR3 has 15 amino acids. V dropped 4 bases and J dropped 3 bases, with 17 bases sitting between them. CDR3 residues: CASSPGSYTGYEQYF. CDR3 sequence (DNA): TGCGCCAGCAGCCCGGGATCCTACACGGGCTACGAGCAGTACTTC. Complete variable domain (other parts from reference TRBV5-1 and TRBJ2-7): KAGVTQTPRYLIKTRGQQVTLSCSPISGHRSVSWYQQTPGQGLQFLFEYFSETQRNKGNFPGRFSGRQFSNSRSEMNVSTLELGDSALYLCASSPGSYTGYEQYFGPGTRLTVT.

By proportion, this clonotype is medium-sized. This chain connects TRBV4-1 to TRBJ2-1, with 13 bases lining up with TRBD2. Per the germline V gene, CDR1 is MGHRA and CDR2 is YSYEKL. The CDR3 runs to 17 residues. J was trimmed by 6 bases and V by 1 base; bases with no gene match: 6. As DNA, the CDR3 is TGCGCCAGCAGCCAAGCCCTACTAGCGGGGGGGAGCAATGAGCAGTTCTTC. The encoded protein is CASSQALLAGGSNEQFF.

This clonotype is classed as large (0.1 to 1%). This sequence joins TRBV6-4 and TRBJ1-1; 7 bases match TRBD1. Germline assignment: CDR1 MRHNA and CDR2 SNTAGT. The CDR3 totals 15 residues. J was trimmed by 5 bases and V by 6 bases; bases with no gene match: 12. The CDR3 is CASSTREGARTEAFF. For the CDR3, the DNA is TGTGCCAGCAGCACAAGGGAGGGGGCGCGGACTGAAGCTTTCTTT.

This clonotype is classed as large (0.1 to 1%). V is TRBV20-1 and J is TRBJ2-5, with 7 bases matching TRBD1. Per the germline V gene, CDR1 is DFQATT and CDR2 is SNEGSKA (reference sequence). CDR3 size: 15 residues. The DNA for the CDR3 is TGCAGCGCCGCGACCGAACAGGGGTTCGGAGAGACCCAGTACTTC. Translating gives CSAATEQGFGETQYF.

By share, this clonotype counts as medium-sized. The rearrangement links TRBV7-3 to TRBJ1-1; D possibly corresponds to TRBD1 (6 bases). Germline CDR1 SGHTA, CDR2 FQGTGA. This CDR3 has 16 residues. The V gene lost 0 bases and the J gene lost 4 bases, with 15 bases spanning the gap. CDR3: CASSLTWGTGSTEAFF. The CDR3 DNA reads TGTGCCAGCAGCTTAACGTGGGGTACAGGGTCCACTGAAGCTTTCTTT.